Each of the 18 T cell receptor beta chains below was sequenced from the same sample in a study of cytomegalovirus exposure and HLA in healthy donors. With 60 Vbeta and 13 Jbeta primers, the PCR was carried out. This table comes from immunoSEQ multiplex PCR, and its TCRdb copy is limited to in-frame clones, with some not included. The sample consists of 130,000 or so clones, 8.5% of them appearing once. Sequencing input: PBMCs. The receptors were gathered from a man between 40 and 49 years old in good health and CMV-seronegative.

There are a few counts of this clone. The chain links TRBV2 to TRBJ2-3; D might be TRBD2 (7 bases). Germline-derived CDR1 and CDR2 are SNHLY and FYNNEI. CDR3 length: 14 residues. Trimming took off 2 bases at V and 2 bases at J, with 8 bases between the two ends. CDR3 bases: TGTGCCAGCAGTGAACGGGGGGCCACAGATACGCAGTATTTT. Translated, it gives CASSERGATDTQYF.

This clone was detected only a few times. The J gene is TRBJ2-7, the V gene TRBV7-2; a possible D gene is TRBD1 (6 bases). The V end lost 2 bases, the J end lost 5 bases, and 13 bases lay between the germline ends. CDR3 length: 14 residues. Germline V lookup: CDR1 SGHTA, CDR2 FQGNSA. The CDR3 bases are TGTGCCAGCAGCTTAAGACAGGTAGGCGACGAGCAGTACTTC. Amino acid sequence: CASSLRQVGDEQYF.

The sample holds a few counts of this clone. The chain recombines TRBV19 with TRBJ2-3, with a weak D call TRBD2 (6 bases). V was clipped by 5 bases and J by 1 base, with 16 bases between them. Germline V gives CDR1 LNHDA, CDR2 SQIVND (reference sequence). The CDR3 sequence is 16 residues long. The CDR3 region has the DNA TGTGCCAGTAGTGAATCCGGGACTCGGGGCACAGATACGCAGTATTTT. As protein: CASSESGTRGTDTQYF.

This clone was observed a handful of times. J is TRBJ2-2 and V is TRBV7-9, with D perhaps TRBD2 (5 bases). The germline CDR1 and CDR2 sequences are SEHNR and FQNEAQ (reference sequence). The V end was cut by 4 bases, the J end by 4 bases, with 10 bases between. The CDR3 sequence is 14 residues long. The CDR3 bases are TGTGCCAGCAGCTCCCACCGGGGCACCGGGGAGCTGTTTTTT. This sequence encodes CASSSHRGTGELFF.

The CDR3 loop reads CASSEGGGNTGELFF. The CDR3, as DNA: TGTGCCAGCAGTGAAGGAGGGGGGAACACCGGGGAGCTGTTTTTT. The V gene is TRBV2, the J gene TRBJ2-2; weak D call: TRBD1 (6 bases). The CDR3 covers 15 residues. Trimming pared 1 base from V and 1 base from J, leaving 7 bases between. The germline gives CDR1 SNHLY, CDR2 FYNNEI. Based on the CDR3 plus reference TRBV2 and TRBJ2-2, the full variable domain is EPEVTQTPSHQVTQMGQEVILRCVPISNHLYFYWYRQILGQKVEFLVSFYNNEISEKSEIFDDQFSVERPDGSNFTLKIRSTKLEDSAMYFCASSEGGGNTGELFFGEGSRLTVL.

This clone was seen a handful of times. This chain joins TRBV5-4 and TRBJ2-7, with TRBD1 matching over 9 bases. V lost 3 bases to trimming and J lost 4 bases; unmatched junction nucleotides: 8. CDR1 is SGHNT and CDR2 is YYREEE in the germline V gene (reference sequence). This CDR3 region has 15 residues. CDR3: CASSSDRGSMYEQYF. In DNA form, the CDR3 reads TGTGCCAGCAGCTCGGACAGGGGTAGTATGTACGAGCAGTACTTC. Filled out from reference TRBV5-4 and TRBJ2-7, the complete variable domain reads ETGVTQSPTHLIKTRGQQVTLRCSSQSGHNTVSWYQQALGQGPQFIFQYYREEENGRGNFPPRFSGLQFPNYSSELNVNALELDDSALYLCASSSDRGSMYEQYFGPGTRLTVT.

J is TRBJ2-7 and V is TRBV9; 10 bases match TRBD2. With 4 bases clipped from V and 1 base from J, the junction kept 8 bases outside the gene matches. This CDR3 spans 16 amino acids. Germline lookup yields CDR1 SGDLS and CDR2 YYNGEE. This CDR3 is CASSPSGTSDSYEQYF. Written as DNA, the CDR3 is TGTGCCAGCAGCCCGTCCGGGACTAGCGATTCCTACGAGCAGTACTTC.

This sequence joins TRBV7-2 and TRBJ2-5, with TRBD1 as a possible D gene (5 bases). Per germline, CDR1 SGHTA and CDR2 FQGNSA. The CDR3 has 13 amino acids. V gave up 2 bases and J gave up 5 bases, with 9 bases separating them. CDR3 in DNA: TGTGCCAGCAGCTTAAACCAGGGTGAGACCCAGTACTTC. Translated: CASSLNQGETQYF.

This clone was counted a few times. This chain joins TRBV27 and TRBJ1-1; D unclear. Per germline, CDR1 MNHEY and CDR2 SMNVEV (reference sequence). This CDR3 region has 12 residues. Trimming took off 11 bases at V and 2 bases at J, with 12 bases between the two ends. CDR3 in amino acids: CAVGEGNTEAFF. CDR3 coding DNA: TGTGCCGTGGGTGAGGGAAACACTGAAGCTTTCTTT.

V is TRBV5-5 and J is TRBJ2-6; a possible D gene is TRBD1 (5 bases). This CDR3 contains 18 residues. The ends were cut back, 0 bases at V and 0 bases at J, with 13 bases in the middle. Germline CDR1 reads SGHKS; CDR2 reads YYEKEE (reference sequence). The CDR3 DNA reads TGTGCCAGCAGCTTGGCGACAGAAGTTTTCTCTGGGGCCAACGTCCTGACTTTC. Residues: CASSLATEVFSGANVLTF.

This clone was seen a handful of times. The rearrangement joins TRBV15 to TRBJ1-1; 8 bases fit TRBD1. The CDR3 extends over 14 amino acids. With 5 bases clipped from V and 6 bases from J, the junction kept 8 bases outside the gene matches. Germline lookup yields CDR1 LNHNV and CDR2 YYDKDF (reference sequence). The CDR3 sequence is CATSLETGEAEAFF. CDR3 bases: TGTGCCACCAGCCTTGAGACAGGGGAGGCTGAAGCTTTCTTT.

The CDR3 here is CASSPSGGETQYF. In nucleotides, the CDR3 is TGTGCCAGCAGCCCAAGCGGGGGAGAGACCCAGTACTTC. This chain joins TRBV7-3 and TRBJ2-5; TRBD2 agrees at 8 bases. After removal of 5 bases from V and 4 bases from J, the junction contained 3 bases not matched to a gene. Germline V gene lookup returns CDR1 SGHTA and CDR2 FQGTGA. The CDR3 runs 13 residues.

For the CDR3, the DNA is TGTGCCAGCAGCCCCCTGGGCCCGGACACCGGGGAGCTGTTTTTT. Its translation: CASSPLGPDTGELFF. The chain links TRBV7-2 to TRBJ2-2, with D unclear. V lost 5 bases and J lost 3, with 13 bases in between. Germline loops: CDR1 SGHTA, CDR2 FQGNSA. The CDR3 loop spans 15 amino acids.

Only a few counts were recorded for this clone. The chain carries TRBV14 and TRBJ1-2; the match to TRBD1 covers 8 bases. CDR1 is SGHDN, CDR2 FVKESK, per germline. The CDR3 is 15 amino acids. V lost 1 base, J lost 4 bases, and 5 bases stayed unmatched. CDR3 sequence (DNA): TGTGCCAGCAGCCAAGGACAGGGGCCGTTCTATGGCTACACCTTC. It encodes CASSQGQGPFYGYTF.

This clone appeared a few times. This chain links TRBV6-6 with TRBJ2-3; D gene unclear. CDR3 size: 11 residues. Deletions cut 4 bases from V and 6 bases from J, with 5 bases between. Germline V gene sequence: CDR1 MNHNY, CDR2 SVGAGI (reference sequence). In DNA, the CDR3 is TGTGCCAGCAGTTCACGGGATACGCAGTATTTT. This gives the protein CASSSRDTQYF.

Concerning this clone itself: The identical CDR3 is also encoded by other nucleotide sequences in the sample. This chain uses TRBV15 with TRBJ2-2; 7 bases are shared with TRBD1. Per germline, CDR1 LNHNV and CDR2 YYDKDF (reference sequence). After removal of 0 bases from V and 7 bases from J, the junction contained 5 bases not matched to a gene. CDR3 length equals 15 residues. The CDR3 nucleotides are TGTGCCACCAGCAGAGACAGGGGGTTGGGCGGGGAGCTGTTTTTT. Its translation is CATSRDRGLGGELFF. Filled out from reference TRBV15 and TRBJ2-2, the complete variable domain reads DAMVIQNPRYQVTQFGKPVTLSCSQTLNHNVMYWYQQKSSQAPKLLFHYYDKDFNNEADTPDNFQSRRPNTSFCFLDIRSPGLGDTAMYLCATSRDRGLGGELFFGEGSRLTVL.

The chain couples TRBV6-1 to TRBJ2-2; D may be TRBD2 (6 bases). The V end lost 7 bases, the J end lost 4 bases, and 13 bases lay between the germline ends. Looked up from germline, CDR1 is MNHNS and CDR2 is SASEGT. The CDR3 consists of 14 residues. The CDR3 loop reads CASTPVAVTGELFF. CDR3 sequence (DNA): TGTGCCAGCACTCCAGTAGCGGTCACCGGGGAGCTGTTTTTT.

The chain recombines TRBV7-9 with TRBJ2-2, with no clear D. The germline V gene has CDR1 SEHNR and CDR2 FQNEAQ (reference sequence). The V end was cut by 5 bases, the J end by 6 bases, with 7 bases between. The CDR3 length is 12 residues. The chain's CDR3 is CASSALAGELFF. CDR3 nucleotides: TGTGCCAGCAGCGCCCTAGCCGGGGAGCTGTTTTTT.